Shown below are 27 T cell receptor beta chains from a single sample sequenced in a study of PD-1 blockade in classical Hodgkin lymphoma. The assay was immunoSEQ multiplex PCR, and TCRdb's table has in-frame clones only and misses some. The repertoire holds just over 14,000 clones, with approximately 91% as singletons. The time point is: newly diagnosed, previously untreated cHL patient sample. Magnetic negative selection was used to purify CD8+ T cells from thawed PBMCs. The sequencing sample was made of CD8+ T cells from blood. These receptors were obtained from a human donor with classical Hodgkin lymphoma.

V is TRBV27 and J is TRBJ1-5; 8 bases map to TRBD1. The germline V gene encodes CDR1 MNHEY and CDR2 SMNVEV (reference sequence). The CDR3 is 16 residues long. The V and J ends lost 6 bases and 3 bases, in that order; junction bases with no gene match: 10. The CDR3 DNA is TGTGCCAGCAGCGCCCTGACAGGGGTTACCAATCAGCCCCAGCATTTT. This sequence encodes CASSALTGVTNQPQHF.

The CDR3 reads CASSLGDGEQYF. The CDR3 DNA is TGTGCCAGCAGTTTGGGGGACGGCGAGCAGTACTTC. This sequence joins TRBV27 and TRBJ2-7; D is tentatively TRBD1 or TRBD2 (5 bases each). Trimming took off 3 bases at V and 6 bases at J, with 9 bases between the two ends. The CDR3 sequence is 12 residues long. From germline, CDR1 is MNHEY and CDR2 SMNVEV (reference sequence).

The chain joins TRBV2 to TRBJ1-3; tentatively, D is TRBD1 (6 bases). Trimming took off 5 bases at V and 0 bases at J, with 11 bases between the two ends. From germline, CDR1 is SNHLY and CDR2 FYNNEI. The length of the CDR3 is 15 residues. The DNA of the CDR3 is TGTGCCAGCAGTTCGACAGGAAACTCTGGAAACACCATATATTTT. The encoded protein is CASSSTGNSGNTIYF.

This chain joins TRBV5-1 and TRBJ1-3; D perhaps matches TRBD1 (5 bases). The CDR3 extends over 17 amino acids. V was trimmed by 6 bases and J by 3 bases, leaving 22 bases between them. In germline, CDR1 is SGHRS, CDR2 YFSETQ. CDR3 in DNA: TGCGCCAGCACCCCATCCCGGTCGAGGACACGTGGAAACACCATATATTTT. Its translation: CASTPSRSRTRGNTIYF.

The rearrangement joins TRBV10-3 to TRBJ2-7, with 8 bases aligning to TRBD2. J lost 9 bases, V lost 2 bases, and 12 bases had no gene match. The CDR3 sequence is 15 residues long. In germline, CDR1 is ENHRY, CDR2 SYGVKD. The DNA for the CDR3 is TGTGCCATCAGTGAGGAGGCTAGCGGGCTGGGTGGGCAGTACGTC. Its protein is CAISEEASGLGGQYV.

The rearrangement uses TRBV9 and TRBJ1-5; D is ambiguous. The CDR3 is 14 amino acids. V was pared by 0 bases and J by 0 bases, with 4 bases between. The germline V gene encodes CDR1 SGDLS and CDR2 YYNGEE. CDR3 region: CASSVGDSNQPQHF. CDR3 DNA sequence: TGTGCCAGCAGCGTAGGGGATAGCAATCAGCCCCAGCATTTT.

The chain employs TRBV7-9 and TRBJ2-3, with D tentatively TRBD2 (5 bases). This CDR3 is 10 amino acids long. V dropped 7 bases and J dropped 6 bases, with 5 bases sitting between them. Germline CDR1 SEHNR, CDR2 FQNEAQ (reference sequence). Here the CDR3 DNA reads TGTGCCAGCATAGCGGATACGCAGTATTTT. Residues: CASIADTQYF.

The J gene is TRBJ1-1, the V gene TRBV13; D is perhaps TRBD1 (6 bases). Trimming removed 5 bases at V and 7 bases at J, with 20 bases between. CDR3 length: 15 residues. Germline lookup yields CDR1 PRHDT and CDR2 FYEKMQ (reference sequence). The CDR3 sequence: CASSPTGTRGFEAFF. The CDR3 DNA reads TGTGCCAGCAGCCCGACCGGGACAAGGGGGTTTGAAGCTTTCTTT.

V is TRBV7-3 and J is TRBJ2-3; D remains ambiguous. The germline V and J ends were trimmed by 1 base and 3 bases, with 11 bases remaining between them. The CDR3 runs 15 residues. CDR1 and CDR2 (germline): SGHTA, FQGTGA. Here the CDR3 DNA reads TGTGCCAGCAGCTTAAACCCCACCCCGACAGATACGCAGTATTTT. Protein: CASSLNPTPTDTQYF.

In DNA form, the CDR3 reads TGTGCCAGCCCCTTGGAGGTTCCCTACAATGAGCAGTTCTTC. Translation gives CASPLEVPYNEQFF. This chain links TRBV2 with TRBJ2-1; possibly TRBD2 for D (5 bases). Germline V gene sequence: CDR1 SNHLY, CDR2 FYNNEI. The CDR3 spans 14 residues. V dropped 8 bases and J dropped 2 bases, with 13 bases sitting between them.

V gene TRBV29-1 combines with J gene TRBJ2-1; D call uncertain. Trimming left V 1 base short and J 0 bases short, with 10 bases between. The CDR3 extends over 15 amino acids. Germline CDR1 and CDR2: SQVTM and ANQGSEA. This chain's CDR3 is CSVEGVSRSYNEQFF. CDR3 nucleotides: TGCAGCGTTGAAGGGGTTAGCCGCTCCTACAATGAGCAGTTCTTC.

CDR3 coding DNA: TGTGCCAGCAGTGAATACGACTCAGGGGCTCATCGGGAAAAACTGTTTTTT. Its protein is CASSEYDSGAHREKLFF. The chain employs TRBV25-1 and TRBJ1-4; the D gene is possibly TRBD1 (6 bases). Trimming shortened V by 0 bases and J by 8 bases, and 19 bases separated the two germline ends. CDR1 is MGHDK, CDR2 SYGVNS, per germline. CDR3 length: 17 amino acids.

The J gene is TRBJ1-5, the V gene TRBV10-2; D is ambiguous. The length of the CDR3 is 15 residues. Trimming took off 4 bases at V and 0 bases at J, with 10 bases between the two ends. The germline CDR1 and CDR2 sequences are WSHSY and SAAADI. The CDR3 DNA reads TGCGCCAGCAGTGGGAGTGTAGATAGCAATCAGCCCCAGCATTTT. Amino acids: CASSGSVDSNQPQHF.

The chain recombines TRBV6-5 with TRBJ2-7; 10 bases line up with TRBD2. The CDR3 runs 15 residues. Losses at the gene ends were 6 bases for V and 0 bases for J; bases not matched to a gene: 5. Germline values: CDR1 MNHEY, CDR2 SVGAGI. CDR3 loop: CASRPRTSGSYEQYF. CDR3 bases: TGTGCCAGCAGACCCCGGACTAGCGGCTCCTACGAGCAGTACTTC.

This sequence joins TRBV28 and TRBJ2-7; D is possibly TRBD2 (5 bases). V lost 0 bases to trimming and J lost 3 bases, with 15 bases between them. CDR1 is MDHEN and CDR2 is SYDVKM in the germline V gene. The CDR3 spans 16 residues. CDR3 in amino acids: CASSLWGSGSGYEQYF. CDR3 sequence (DNA): TGTGCCAGCAGTTTATGGGGGAGTGGGTCTGGCTACGAGCAGTACTTC.

The J gene is TRBJ2-1, the V gene TRBV2; D uncertain. Trimming removed 2 bases from V and 8 bases from J, with 4 bases in between. This CDR3 has 11 amino acids. The V gene's germline CDR1 is SNHLY and CDR2 FYNNEI. CDR3 amino acids: CASSERHEQFF. The CDR3 DNA reads TGTGCCAGCAGTGAACGGCATGAGCAGTTCTTC.

This clone occurred once. The chain employs TRBV27 and TRBJ2-1; 7 positions match TRBD2. The CDR3 is 14 residues long. V dropped 6 bases and J dropped 0; count of bases not matched to a gene: 2. Germline lookup yields CDR1 MNHEY and CDR2 SMNVEV (reference sequence). CDR3 bases: TGTGCCAGCAGGACGGGGGGCTCCTACAATGAGCAGTTCTTC. Translation: CASRTGGSYNEQFF.

This clone was counted between two and nine times. The chain couples TRBV10-3 to TRBJ2-1; 8 nucleotides align to TRBD2. The CDR3 loop spans 13 amino acids. V gave up 7 bases and J gave up 5 bases; unmatched junction bases: 4. Germline CDR1 is ENHRY and CDR2 is SYGVKD. CDR3 nucleotide sequence: TGTGCCATCATGAGGCGGGAGGACAATGAGCAGTTCTTC. Residues: CAIMRREDNEQFF.

The gene calls are TRBV2 and TRBJ2-3, with D hard to call. The germline gives CDR1 SNHLY, CDR2 FYNNEI. V lost 6 bases and J lost 4, with 14 bases in between. The CDR3 is made up of 14 amino acids. CDR3 DNA: TGTGCCAGCAGCGCCCCGGCTCGGGCAGATACGCAGTATTTT. Translated, it gives CASSAPARADTQYF.

This chain connects TRBV2 to TRBJ2-2; D is unclear. The CDR3 runs 14 residues. Looked up from germline, CDR1 is SNHLY and CDR2 is FYNNEI. The V and J ends lost 3 bases and 3 bases respectively, with 8 bases between them. Here the CDR3 DNA reads TGTGCCAGCAGTGAGTTTCTAGACACCGGGGAGCTGTTTTTT. Translation: CASSEFLDTGELFF.

The J gene is TRBJ1-2, the V gene TRBV19; D is perhaps TRBD1 (5 bases). CDR3 length: 16 residues. V lost 6 bases and J 2 bases, leaving 19 bases between the germline ends. Germline-derived CDR1 and CDR2 are LNHDA and SQIVND (reference sequence). DNA for the CDR3: TGTGCCAGTAGATACCGAAGTTTGGGGGTAAACTATGGCTACACCTTC. It translates to CASRYRSLGVNYGYTF.

CDR3 DNA: TGCAGCGTTGAAGTGGCACCGTTCAATGAGCAGTTCTTC. Its translation: CSVEVAPFNEQFF. The genes are TRBV29-1 and TRBJ2-1, with D uncertain. V was clipped by 1 base and J by 6 bases, with 10 bases between them. The V gene's germline CDR1 is SQVTM and CDR2 ANQGSEA. The CDR3 totals 13 residues.

This clone has just one count. The chain employs TRBV29-1 and TRBJ2-2, with 8 bases aligning to TRBD2. Trimming cost V 5 bases and J 4 bases; bases outside gene matches: 3. In germline, CDR1 is SQVTM, CDR2 ANQGSEA. This CDR3 contains 13 residues. The CDR3 sequence: CSVPGTSTGELFF. The CDR3 DNA sequence: TGCAGCGTTCCCGGGACTAGCACCGGGGAGCTGTTTTTT.

Regarding this clone: The sample has other DNA sequences that encode this CDR3 too. This chain joins TRBV7-9 and TRBJ1-5, with a tentative D call TRBD1 (6 bases). CDR1 and CDR2 from the germline V gene are SEHNR and FQNEAQ (reference sequence). Deletions cut 4 bases from V and 2 bases from J, with 12 bases between. The CDR3 runs 15 residues. CDR3 nucleotide sequence: TGTGCCAGCAGCTCAACAGGGCCGGGCAATCAGCCCCAGCATTTT. Translation: CASSSTGPGNQPQHF.

This chain connects TRBV27 to TRBJ1-1; D is possibly TRBD1 (5 bases). CDR3 length equals 17 residues. V lost 4 bases and J 0 bases, leaving 18 bases between the germline ends. Germline V lookup: CDR1 MNHEY, CDR2 SMNVEV (reference sequence). CDR3: CASSSPQGMGVNTEAFF. The CDR3 DNA follows: TGTGCCAGCAGTTCTCCCCAGGGTATGGGAGTGAACACTGAAGCTTTCTTT.

V gene TRBV21-1 combines with J gene TRBJ1-1. TRBV21-1 is tagged as a pseudogene. The CDR3 spans 15 residues. The CDR3 DNA follows: TGTGCCAACCCCCAAGGGGGGCCTGGGAACACTGAAGCTTTCTTT. It codes for CANPQGGPGNTEAFF.

This clone was counted only a few times. This CDR3 reads CASSPDRAVNGYTF. The CDR3, as DNA: TGTGCCAGCAGCCCAGACAGGGCGGTCAATGGCTACACCTTC. The chain has TRBV5-6 and TRBJ1-2; 7 bases agree with TRBD1. V gave up 4 bases and J gave up 6 bases; unmatched junction bases: 9. In germline, CDR1 is SGHDT, CDR2 YYEEEE. The CDR3 runs 14 residues.